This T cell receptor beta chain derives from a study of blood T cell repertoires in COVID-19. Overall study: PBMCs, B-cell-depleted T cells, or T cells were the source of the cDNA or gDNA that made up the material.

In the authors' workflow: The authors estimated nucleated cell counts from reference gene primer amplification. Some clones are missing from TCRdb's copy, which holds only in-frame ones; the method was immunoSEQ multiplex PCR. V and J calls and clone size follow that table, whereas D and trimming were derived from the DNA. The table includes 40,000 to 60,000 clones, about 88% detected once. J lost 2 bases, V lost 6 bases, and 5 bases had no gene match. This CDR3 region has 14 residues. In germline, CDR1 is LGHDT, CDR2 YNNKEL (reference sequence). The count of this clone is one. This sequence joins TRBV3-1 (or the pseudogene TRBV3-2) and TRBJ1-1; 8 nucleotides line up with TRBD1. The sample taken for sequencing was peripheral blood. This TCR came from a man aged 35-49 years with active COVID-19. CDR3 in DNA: TGTGCCAGCAGTAGGGGACAGGTTAACACTGAAGCTTTCTTT. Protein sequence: CASSRGQVNTEAFF.